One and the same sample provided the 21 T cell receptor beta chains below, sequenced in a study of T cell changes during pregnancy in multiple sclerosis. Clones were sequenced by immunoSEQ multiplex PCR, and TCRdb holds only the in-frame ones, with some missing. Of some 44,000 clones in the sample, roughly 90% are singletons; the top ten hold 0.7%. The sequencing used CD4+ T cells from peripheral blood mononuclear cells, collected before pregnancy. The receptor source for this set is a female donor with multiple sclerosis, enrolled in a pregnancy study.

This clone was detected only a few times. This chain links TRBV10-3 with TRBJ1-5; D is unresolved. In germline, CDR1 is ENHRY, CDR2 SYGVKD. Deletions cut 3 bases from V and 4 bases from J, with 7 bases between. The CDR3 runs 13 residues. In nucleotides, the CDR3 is TGTGCCATCAGTGATAACAGTAATCAGCCCCAGCATTTT. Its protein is CAISDNSNQPQHF.

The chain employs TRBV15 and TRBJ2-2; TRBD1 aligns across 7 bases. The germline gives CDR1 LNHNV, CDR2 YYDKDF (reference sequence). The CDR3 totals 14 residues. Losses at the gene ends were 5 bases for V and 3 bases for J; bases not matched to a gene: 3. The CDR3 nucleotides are TGTGCCACCAGCTTTACAGGGGACACCGGGGAGCTGTTTTTT. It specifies CATSFTGDTGELFF.

CDR3 amino acids: CASSPGLAGQETQYF. The CDR3 DNA reads as TGTGCCAGCAGTCCGGGACTAGCGGGACAAGAGACCCAGTACTTC. The V gene is TRBV6-5, the J gene TRBJ2-5, with 13 bases lining up with TRBD2. J was trimmed by 2 bases and V by 5 bases; bases with no gene match: 2. The CDR3 covers 15 residues. Germline values: CDR1 MNHEY, CDR2 SVGAGI.

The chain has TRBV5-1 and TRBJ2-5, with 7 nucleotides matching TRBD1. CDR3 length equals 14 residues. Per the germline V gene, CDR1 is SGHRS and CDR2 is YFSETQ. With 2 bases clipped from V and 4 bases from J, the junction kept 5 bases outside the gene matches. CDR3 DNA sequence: TGCGCCAGCAGCTTTGCGGCAGGGGGAGAGACCCAGTACTTC. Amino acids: CASSFAAGGETQYF.

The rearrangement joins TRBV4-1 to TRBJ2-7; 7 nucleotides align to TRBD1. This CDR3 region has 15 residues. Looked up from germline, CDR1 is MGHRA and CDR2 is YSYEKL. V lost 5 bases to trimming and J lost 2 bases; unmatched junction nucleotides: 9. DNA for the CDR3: TGCGCCAGCAGCAATCGACAGGGAATGACCTACGAGCAGTACTTC. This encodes CASSNRQGMTYEQYF.

The CDR3 here is CASSLGQGRTDTQYF. For the CDR3, the DNA is TGTGCCAGCAGCTTAGGACAGGGACGGACAGATACGCAGTATTTT. The V call is TRBV5-6, the J call TRBJ2-3; 8 bases align to TRBD1. CDR3 length: 15 residues. J was trimmed by 3 bases and V by 2 bases; bases with no gene match: 5. CDR1 and CDR2 from the germline V gene are SGHDT and YYEEEE.

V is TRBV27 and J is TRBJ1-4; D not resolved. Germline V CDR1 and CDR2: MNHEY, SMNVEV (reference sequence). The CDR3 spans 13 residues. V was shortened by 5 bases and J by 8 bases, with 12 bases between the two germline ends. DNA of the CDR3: TGTGCCAGCAGTCGACCTAACGGGGAAAAACTGTTTTTT. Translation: CASSRPNGEKLFF. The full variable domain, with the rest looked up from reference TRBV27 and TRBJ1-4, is EAQVTQNPRYLITVTGKKLTVTCSQNMNHEYMSWYRQDPGLGLRQIYYSMNVEVTDKGDVPEGYKVSRKEKRNFPLILESPSPNQTSLYFCASSRPNGEKLFFGSGTQLSVL.

DNA of the CDR3: TGTGCCAGCAGCTTGGACAGAGACACTGAAGCTTTCTTT. Residues: CASSLDRDTEAFF. The V gene is TRBV7-8, the J gene TRBJ1-1; tentatively, D is TRBD1 (6 bases). V shed 3 bases and J shed 3 bases, with 8 bases lying between them. Germline V gene lookup returns CDR1 SGHVS and CDR2 FQNEAQ. The CDR3 runs 13 residues. The variable domain in full, completed from reference TRBV7-8 and TRBJ1-1, reads GAGVSQSPRYKVAKRGQDVALRCDPISGHVSLFWYQQALGQGPEFLTYFQNEAQLDKSGLPSDRFFAERPEGSVSTLKIQRTQQEDSAVYLCASSLDRDTEAFFGQGTRLTVV.

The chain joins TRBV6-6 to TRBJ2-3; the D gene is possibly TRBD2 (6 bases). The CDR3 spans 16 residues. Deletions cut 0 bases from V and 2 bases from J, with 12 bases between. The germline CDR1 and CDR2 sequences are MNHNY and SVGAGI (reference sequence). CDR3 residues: CASSYSFGGATDTQYF. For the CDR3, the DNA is TGTGCCAGCAGTTACTCGTTCGGCGGGGCCACAGATACGCAGTATTTT.

For the CDR3, the DNA is TGTGCCAGCAGCCTACTCGCCTCTGGGGCCAACGTCCTGACTTTC. It encodes CASSLLASGANVLTF. The V call is TRBV11-1, the J call TRBJ2-6; unclear D gene. The CDR3 extends over 15 amino acids. Trimming stripped 5 bases from V and 0 bases from J, with 8 bases between. Germline loops: CDR1 SGHAT, CDR2 FQDESV (reference sequence).

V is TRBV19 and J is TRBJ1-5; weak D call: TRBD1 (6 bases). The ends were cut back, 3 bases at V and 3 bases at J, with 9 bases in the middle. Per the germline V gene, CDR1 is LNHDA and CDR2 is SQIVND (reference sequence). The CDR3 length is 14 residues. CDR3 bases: TGTGCCAGTAGTATCCGGACAGACAATCAGCCCCAGCATTTT. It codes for CASSIRTDNQPQHF. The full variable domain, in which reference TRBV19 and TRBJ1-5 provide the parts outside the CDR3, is DGGITQSPKYLFRKEGQNVTLSCEQNLNHDAMYWYRQDPGQGLRLIYYSQIVNDFQKGDIAEGYSVSREKKESFPLTVTSAQKNPTAFYLCASSIRTDNQPQHFGDGTRLSIL.

The CDR3 DNA follows: TGTGCCAGCAGTCCTACAGGGGTCGGAGCTTTCTTT. Its translation: CASSPTGVGAFF. The J gene is TRBJ1-1, the V gene TRBV6-5, with TRBD1 matching over 7 bases. From germline, CDR1 is MNHEY and CDR2 SVGAGI. Trimming removed 5 bases from V and 10 bases from J; junction bases left unmatched: 7. CDR3 length: 12 amino acids.

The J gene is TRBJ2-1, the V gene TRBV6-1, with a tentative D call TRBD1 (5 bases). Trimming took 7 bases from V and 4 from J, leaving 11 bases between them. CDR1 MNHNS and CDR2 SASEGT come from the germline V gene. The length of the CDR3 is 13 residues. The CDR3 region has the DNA TGTGCCAGCACAATGACAGTATACAATGAGCAGTTCTTC. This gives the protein CASTMTVYNEQFF.

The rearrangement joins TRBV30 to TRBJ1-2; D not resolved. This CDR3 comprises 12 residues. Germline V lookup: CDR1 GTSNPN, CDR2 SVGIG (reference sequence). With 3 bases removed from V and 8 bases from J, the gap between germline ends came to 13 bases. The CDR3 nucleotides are TGTGCCTGGAGCACAGTCATTCGGGGCTACACCTTC. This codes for CAWSTVIRGYTF.

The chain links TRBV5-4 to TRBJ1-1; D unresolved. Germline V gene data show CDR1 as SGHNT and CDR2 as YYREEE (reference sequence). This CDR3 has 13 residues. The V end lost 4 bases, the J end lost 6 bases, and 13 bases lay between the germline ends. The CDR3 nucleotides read TGTGCCAGCAGCCACCCACCCCCGGCTGAAGCTTTCTTT. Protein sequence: CASSHPPPAEAFF. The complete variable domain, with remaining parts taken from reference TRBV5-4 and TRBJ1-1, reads ETGVTQSPTHLIKTRGQQVTLRCSSQSGHNTVSWYQQALGQGPQFIFQYYREEENGRGNFPPRFSGLQFPNYSSELNVNALELDDSALYLCASSHPPPAEAFFGQGTRLTVV.

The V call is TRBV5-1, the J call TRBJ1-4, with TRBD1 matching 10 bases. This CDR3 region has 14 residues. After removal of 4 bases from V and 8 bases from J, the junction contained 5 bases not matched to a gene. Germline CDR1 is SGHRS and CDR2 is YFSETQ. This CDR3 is CASSHRTGGEKLFF. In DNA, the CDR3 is TGCGCCAGCAGCCATCGGACAGGGGGAGAAAAACTGTTTTTT.

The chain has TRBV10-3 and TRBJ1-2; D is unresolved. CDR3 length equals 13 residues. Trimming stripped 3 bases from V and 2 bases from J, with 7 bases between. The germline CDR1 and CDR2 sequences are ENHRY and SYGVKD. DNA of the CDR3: TGTGCCATCAGTGAAAGCGCAAACTATGGCTACACCTTC. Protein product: CAISESANYGYTF.

Here the CDR3 reads CASSVGGLTNTEAFF. The CDR3, as DNA: TGTGCCAGCAGCGTAGGGGGGCTCACGAACACTGAAGCTTTCTTT. V is TRBV9 and J is TRBJ1-1; D perhaps matches TRBD1 (6 bases). V lost 0 bases and J lost 1, with 10 bases in between. Germline loops: CDR1 SGDLS, CDR2 YYNGEE. The CDR3 runs 15 residues.

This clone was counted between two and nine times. The CDR3 sequence is CAISTGRDTEAFF. The CDR3 nucleotides are TGTGCCATCTCCACAGGGCGAGACACTGAAGCTTTCTTT. This chain connects TRBV10-3 to TRBJ1-1, with D possibly being TRBD1 (6 bases). The V and J ends lost 8 bases and 3 bases respectively, with 13 bases between them. The CDR3 is 13 amino acids. Per germline, CDR1 ENHRY and CDR2 SYGVKD.

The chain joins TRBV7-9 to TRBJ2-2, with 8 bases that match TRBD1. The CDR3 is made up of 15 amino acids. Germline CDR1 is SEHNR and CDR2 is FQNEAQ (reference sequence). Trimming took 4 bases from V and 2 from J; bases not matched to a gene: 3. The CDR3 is CASSSGTGNTGELFF. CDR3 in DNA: TGTGCCAGCAGCTCCGGGACAGGAAACACCGGGGAGCTGTTTTTT.

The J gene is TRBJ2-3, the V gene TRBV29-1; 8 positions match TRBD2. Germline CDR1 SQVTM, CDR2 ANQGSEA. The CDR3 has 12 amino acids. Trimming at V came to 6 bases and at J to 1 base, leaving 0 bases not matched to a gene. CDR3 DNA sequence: TGCAGCGTAGCGGGAGGCACAGATACGCAGTATTTT. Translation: CSVAGGTDTQYF.